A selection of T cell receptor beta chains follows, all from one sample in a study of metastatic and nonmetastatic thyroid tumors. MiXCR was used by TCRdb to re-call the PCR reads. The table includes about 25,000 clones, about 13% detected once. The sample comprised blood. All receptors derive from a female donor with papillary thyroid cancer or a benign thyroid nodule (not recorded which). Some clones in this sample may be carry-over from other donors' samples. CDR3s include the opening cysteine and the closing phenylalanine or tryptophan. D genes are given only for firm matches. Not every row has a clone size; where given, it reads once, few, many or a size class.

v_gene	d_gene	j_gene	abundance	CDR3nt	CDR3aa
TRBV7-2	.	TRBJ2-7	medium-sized	TGTGCCAGCAGCTTACCCCTAAGGCGACTAACCTACGAGCAGTACTTC	CASSLPLRRLTYEQYF
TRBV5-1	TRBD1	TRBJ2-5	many	TGCGCCAGCAGCCATCCTATGACAGGGGCGGGAGAGACCCAGTACTTC	CASSHPMTGAGETQYF
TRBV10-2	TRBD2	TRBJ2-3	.	TGCGCCAGCTGCGAGACTAGCGGGAGTTCCTTCGGCACAGATACGCAGTATTTT	CASCETSGSSFGTDTQYF
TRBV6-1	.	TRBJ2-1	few	TGTGCCAGAAGACCCTGGGGGCCAGCTGATGAGCAGTTCTTC	CARRPWGPADEQFF
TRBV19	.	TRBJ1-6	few	TGTGCCAGTAGGCTCCAGGGAAATTCACCCCTCCACTTT	CASRLQGNSPLHF
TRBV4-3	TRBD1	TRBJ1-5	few	TGCGCCAGCAGCCCACACGACAGGGGGTCAGATCAGCCCCAGCATTTT	CASSPHDRGSDQPQHF
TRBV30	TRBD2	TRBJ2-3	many	TGTGCCTGGAGTGTAGGAGCGGGAGAATCTACGCAGTATTTT	CAWSVGAGESTQYF
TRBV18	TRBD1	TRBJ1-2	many	TGTGCCAGCTCACCTGGACAGGGGGCGGCATTGCTTGGCTACACCTTC	CASSPGQGAALLGYTF
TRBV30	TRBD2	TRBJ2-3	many	TGTGCCTGGACCCCTGCGGGAGGAGTGGGGTTTGATACGCAGTATTTT	CAWTPAGGVGFDTQYF
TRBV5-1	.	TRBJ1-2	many	TGCGCCAGCAGCTTGGACAGGGAAAACTATGGCTACACCTTC	CASSLDRENYGYTF
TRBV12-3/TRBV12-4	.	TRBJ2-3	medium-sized	TGTGCCAGCACACCAGCAGGCACAGATACGCAGTATTTT	CASTPAGTDTQYF
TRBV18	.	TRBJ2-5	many	TGTGCCAGCTCACTAACGGAGACCCAGTACTTC	CASSLTETQYF
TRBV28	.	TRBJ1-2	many	TGTGCCAGCAGTCCCGGGACACTTAACTATGGCTACACCTTC	CASSPGTLNYGYTF
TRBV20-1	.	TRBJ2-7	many	TGCAGTGCCCCCCTTAGGGGACCTCCCTACGAGCAGTACTTC	CSAPLRGPPYEQYF
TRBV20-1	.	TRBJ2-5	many	TGCAGTGCTAGAGTCCGGGCTCAAGAGACCCAGTACTTC	CSARVRAQETQYF
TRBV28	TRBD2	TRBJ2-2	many	TGTGCCAGCAGACCTCCGACTAGCGGGAAAGGGGCCGGGGAGCTGTTTTTT	CASRPPTSGKGAGELFF
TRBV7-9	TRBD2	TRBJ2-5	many	TGTGCCAGCATCGGACTAGCGGGAGTGGAGACCCAGTACTTC	CASIGLAGVETQYF
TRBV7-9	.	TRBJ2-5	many	TGTGCCAGCAGCTTAGGAGTGACTCAGGGTGAGGAGACCCAGTACTTC	CASSLGVTQGEETQYF
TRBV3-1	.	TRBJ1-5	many	TGTGCCAGCAGCCGTGAGGCGCGTTTATTTCGGCCCCAGCATTTT	CASSREARLFRPQHF
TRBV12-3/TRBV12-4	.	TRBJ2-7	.	TGTGCCAGCAGGATCAGGGTAGCGTTTGAGCAGTACTTC	CASRIRVAFEQYF
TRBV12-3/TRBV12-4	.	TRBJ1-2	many	TGTGCCAGCAGCCCCGGGACGGTTGGGGGCTACACCTTC	CASSPGTVGGYTF
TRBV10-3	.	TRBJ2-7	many	TGTGCCATCAGTGTCTCCTACGAGCAGTACTTC	CAISVSYEQYF
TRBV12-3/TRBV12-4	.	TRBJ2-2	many	TGTGCCAGCAGTTTAACACAGAACACCGGGGAGCTGTTTTTT	CASSLTQNTGELFF